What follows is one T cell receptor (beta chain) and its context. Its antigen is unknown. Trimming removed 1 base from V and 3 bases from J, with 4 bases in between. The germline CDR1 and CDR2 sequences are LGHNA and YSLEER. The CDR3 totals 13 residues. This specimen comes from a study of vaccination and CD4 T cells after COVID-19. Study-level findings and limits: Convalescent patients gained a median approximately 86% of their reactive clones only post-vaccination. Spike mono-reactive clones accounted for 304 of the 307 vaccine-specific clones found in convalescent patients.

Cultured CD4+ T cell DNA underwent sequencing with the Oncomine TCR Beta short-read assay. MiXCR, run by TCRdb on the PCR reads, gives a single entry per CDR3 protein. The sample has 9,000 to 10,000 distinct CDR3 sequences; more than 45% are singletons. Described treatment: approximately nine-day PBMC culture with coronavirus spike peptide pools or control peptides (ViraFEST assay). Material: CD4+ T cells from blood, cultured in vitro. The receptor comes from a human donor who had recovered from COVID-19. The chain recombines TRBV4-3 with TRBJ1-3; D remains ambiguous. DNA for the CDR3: TGCGCCAGCAGCCAAGCCCGTGGAAACACCATATATTTT. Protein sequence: CASSQARGNTIYF.